What follows are 2 T cell receptor beta chains derived from one specimen sequenced in a study of shared clonotypes between healthy human individuals. Profiled with immunoSEQ multiplex PCR; TCRdb holds only in-frame clones, not every one. The data hold roughly 2,500,000 clones, with 93% observed a single time. Input material: naive CD4+ T cells from PBMCs. Subset indicated: CD45RA+ positively selected. Every receptor here comes from a man younger than 30 in good health. Some clones in this sample may be carry-over from other donors' samples.

The rearrangement joins TRBV7-9 to TRBJ2-3, with D possibly being TRBD1 or TRBD2 (5 bases each). The CDR3 is 15 residues long. Germline-derived CDR1 and CDR2 are SEHNR and FQNEAQ (reference sequence). V dropped 5 bases and J dropped 6 bases, with 18 bases sitting between them. For the CDR3, the DNA is TGTGCCAGCAGCGCAGGGACCGAGATTGTGGATACGCAGTATTTT. This codes for CASSAGTEIVDTQYF.

Written as DNA, the CDR3 is TGTGCCAGCAGCACGGGGGACAGGGGGCGCACAGATACGCAGTATTTT. Translated: CASSTGDRGRTDTQYF. The V gene is TRBV5-4, the J gene TRBJ2-3; TRBD1 matches 12 bases. Trimming at V came to 4 bases and at J to 1 base, leaving 4 bases not matched to a gene. Germline V gene sequence: CDR1 SGHNT, CDR2 YYREEE (reference sequence). The CDR3 covers 16 residues.